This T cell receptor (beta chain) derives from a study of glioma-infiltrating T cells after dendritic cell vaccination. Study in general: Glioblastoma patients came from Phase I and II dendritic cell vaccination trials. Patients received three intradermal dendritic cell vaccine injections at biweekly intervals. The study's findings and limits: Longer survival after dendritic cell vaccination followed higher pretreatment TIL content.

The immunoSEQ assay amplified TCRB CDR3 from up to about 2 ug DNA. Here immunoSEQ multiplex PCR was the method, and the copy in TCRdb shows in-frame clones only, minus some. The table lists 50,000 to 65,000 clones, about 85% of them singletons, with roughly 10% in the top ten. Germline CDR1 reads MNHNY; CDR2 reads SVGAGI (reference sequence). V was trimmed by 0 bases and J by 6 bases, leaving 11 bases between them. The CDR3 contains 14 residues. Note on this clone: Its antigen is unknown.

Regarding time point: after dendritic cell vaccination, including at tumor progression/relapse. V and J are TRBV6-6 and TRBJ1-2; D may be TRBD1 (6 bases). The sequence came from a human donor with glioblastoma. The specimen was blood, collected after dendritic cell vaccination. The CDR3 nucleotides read TGTGCCAGCAGTTACTCGAACAGGGAAGATGGCTACACCTTC. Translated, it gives CASSYSNREDGYTF.